This passage covers 12 T cell receptor beta chains from one sample sequenced in a study of tumor and adjacent non-tumor tissue in lung cancer (dated by TCRdb to the late 2010s). The library was generated by multiplex PCR. This sample was sequenced with an Illumina HiSeq 2500. TCRbeta libraries were constructed through three rounds of nested PCR with primers (Table S4) according to protocols adapted from ARM-PCR. The public sequencing data were trimmed at Q25 with fastp and processed into clonotypes with MiXCR by TCRdb, which kept only in-frame beta chains. Rows are unified per CDR3 protein, each entry keeping the most common DNA and genes. This sample holds about 75,000 distinct CDR3 sequences; 77% were observed only once. In total, the top ten clones hold less than 15% of the sample. Bulk unsorted tissue served as the source for RNA extraction, and RNA quality was assessed using a NanoDrop ND-1000 and an Agilent 2100.

The sequenced material came from lung tumor tissue. The source is a woman aged 50 to 65 with non-small cell lung cancer.

Remarks on this clonotype: The conserved closing phenylalanine or tryptophan is absent in this CDR3, likely reflecting a read error. This chain uses TRBV4-2 with TRBJ1-5, with D perhaps TRBD1 (6 bases). V was shortened by 4 bases and J by 4 bases, with 26 bases between the two germline ends. Germline V CDR1 and CDR2: LGHNA, YNFKEQ. This CDR3 region has 19 residues. This CDR3 is CASSPRPPDRTLGNQPQHY. For the CDR3, the DNA is TGTGCCAGCAGCCCGCGACCCCCCGACAGGACCTTGGGTAATCAGCCCCAGCATTAT.

About this clonotype itself: An end of the junction does not agree with germline; a read error may underlie this. This chain links TRBV11-3 with TRBJ2-2; D possibly corresponds to TRBD1 (5 bases). CDR3 size: 15 residues. Germline CDR1 and CDR2: SGHNT and YENEEA. The CDR3 region is CATSFTREFSGELFF. CDR3 coding DNA: TGTGCCACCAGCTTTACCAGGGAATTCTCAGGGGAGCTGTTTTTT.

As regards this clonotype: A junction boundary mismatches the germline segment, possibly from a read error. The chain has TRBV28 and TRBJ1-1; no definite D call. The germline V gene encodes CDR1 MDHEN and CDR2 SYDVKM. The CDR3 totals 15 residues. The CDR3 protein is CASSSAMEGNTEVFF. The CDR3 bases are TGTGCAAGCAGTTCCGCTATGGAAGGGAACACTGAAGTTTTCTTT. Together with reference TRBV28 and TRBJ1-1, the CDR3 gives the full variable domain: DVKVTQSSRYLVKRTGEKVFLECVQDMDHENMFWYRQDPGLGLRLIYFSYDVKMKEKGDIPEGYSVSREKKERFSLILESASTNQTSMYLCASSSAMEGNTEVFFGQGTRLTVV.

Ten or more counts support this clonotype. The chain combines TRBV6-5 with TRBJ1-1; TRBD1 might be the D (6 bases). CDR1 and CDR2 (germline): MNHEY, SVGAGI. This CDR3 region has 15 residues. Deletions cut 2 bases from V and 0 bases from J, with 10 bases between. CDR3 region: CASSYRTELNTEAFF. The CDR3 bases are TGTGCCAGCAGTTACCGGACAGAGCTGAACACTGAAGCTTTCTTT.

The chain is built from TRBV20-1 and TRBJ2-1, with 8 bases fitting TRBD2. Germline lookup yields CDR1 DFQATT and CDR2 SNEGSKA (reference sequence). This CDR3 region has 13 residues. Trimming removed 8 bases from V and 8 bases from J; junction bases left unmatched: 11. Here the CDR3 reads CSIGLAGTDEQFF. CDR3 nucleotides: TGCAGTATAGGGCTAGCGGGCACCGATGAGCAGTTCTTC.

This clonotype is a singleton in its sample. At one end, the junction sequence differs from germline, possibly due to a read error. The rearrangement links TRBV10-3 to TRBJ2-1; D might be TRBD1 (6 bases). Germline V gene data show CDR1 as ENHRY and CDR2 as SYGVKD. The CDR3 covers 15 residues. CDR3 DNA: TGTGCCATCTGTGACAGGAACAGAAACTACAATGAGCAGTTCTTC. This translates into CAICDRNRNYNEQFF.

In regard to this clonotype: An end of the junction differs from the germline gene, which may be a read error. CDR3 sequence (DNA): TGCATTGCTCCCGGACTAGCGGGAGGGCCCCGGTTCTTC. Amino acid sequence: CIAPGLAGGPRFF. The V gene is TRBV20-1, the J gene TRBJ2-1, with TRBD2 identical over 15 bases. The CDR3 length is 13 residues. Germline V lookup: CDR1 DFQATT, CDR2 SNEGSKA (reference sequence).

V usage is TRBV6-5 and J usage is TRBJ1-1, with D maybe TRBD1 (5 bases). Between the trimmed V and J ends, which lost 6 bases and 3 bases, there was a span of 11 bases. The length of the CDR3 is 13 residues. The germline V gene encodes CDR1 MNHEY and CDR2 SVGAGI. CDR3 sequence reads: CASSQQVDTEAFF. In DNA form, the CDR3 reads TGTGCCAGCAGCCAACAGGTTGACACTGAAGCTTTCTTT.

CDR3 nucleotides: TGTGCCATCAATCACCCAGGGGGCACTGAAGCTTTCTTT. Encoded protein: CAINHPGGTEAFF. The gene calls are TRBV6-5 and TRBJ1-1; 7 nucleotides agree with TRBD1. The CDR3 totals 13 residues. J lost 4 bases, V lost 10 bases, and 9 bases had no gene match. Germline loops: CDR1 MNHEY, CDR2 SVGAGI.

A remark on this clonotype: The germline gene is not matched at one end of the junction; a read error may be the cause. The J gene is TRBJ1-5, the V gene TRBV6-6; 8 positions match TRBD1. The CDR3 contains 13 residues. Germline V gene lookup returns CDR1 MNHNY and CDR2 SVGAGI (reference sequence). The CDR3 spells CTRSQGAGQPQHF. CDR3 sequence (DNA): TGTACCAGAAGTCAGGGGGCAGGGCAGCCCCAGCATTTT.

Details on this clonotype: At one end the junction does not follow the germline gene, possibly because of a read error. The chain couples TRBV5-1 to TRBJ2-1, with TRBD2 identical over 7 bases. This CDR3 has 16 residues. Per germline, CDR1 SGHRS and CDR2 YFSETQ. The CDR3 sequence is CASSLGGGLSYNEQFF. CDR3 sequence (DNA): TGCGCCAGCAGCTTGGGGGGAGGGCTCTCCTACAACGAGCAGTTCTTC.

With respect to this clonotype: At one boundary the junction diverges from the germline segment, which might be a read error. The chain joins TRBV4-1 to TRBJ2-3, with 7 bases that match TRBD2. This CDR3 has 17 amino acids. Germline V gene lookup returns CDR1 MGHRA and CDR2 YSYEKL. CDR3 sequence (DNA): TGCACCAGCAGCCAAGAGGTAGCGGGTAGAGGCCCAGATACGCAGTATTTT. Translation gives CTSSQEVAGRGPDTQYF.